Shown below are 11 T cell receptor beta chains from a single sample sequenced in a study of T cells after yellow fever vaccination. TCRdb re-called the 5' RACE reads through MiXCR, storing one row per CDR3 protein. The data hold approximately 330,000 distinct CDR3 sequences, with around 12% observed a single time. This material consisted of CD4+ T cells sorted from PBMCs, taken 15 days after the yellow fever booster vaccination. The source of these receptors is a man younger than 30 who received the YFV17D yellow fever vaccine.

The CDR3 region is CASSPGQALSPLHF. The CDR3 region has the DNA TGTGCCAGCAGCCCGGGACAGGCGCTTTCACCCCTCCACTTT. This chain joins TRBV7-3 and TRBJ1-6, with TRBD1 matching over 8 bases. CDR3 length: 14 residues. The trim removed 5 bases at V and 9 bases at J, leaving 6 bases unmatched. Per germline, CDR1 SGHTA and CDR2 FQGTGA.

The chain recombines TRBV5-4 with TRBJ2-5; TRBD2 matches 8 bases. The trim removed 1 base at V and 2 bases at J, leaving 10 bases unmatched. Germline lookup yields CDR1 SGHNT and CDR2 YYREEE (reference sequence). This CDR3 contains 17 residues. CDR3 amino acids: CASSLNRGGGGQETQYF. The DNA of the CDR3 is TGTGCCAGCAGCTTGAATCGGGGGGGCGGAGGACAAGAGACCCAGTACTTC. The entire variable domain, with the rest obtained from reference TRBV5-4 and TRBJ2-5, is as follows: ETGVTQSPTHLIKTRGQQVTLRCSSQSGHNTVSWYQQALGQGPQFIFQYYREEENGRGNFPPRFSGLQFPNYSSELNVNALELDDSALYLCASSLNRGGGGQETQYFGPGTRLLVL.

The chain links TRBV29-1 to TRBJ2-7, with D unresolved. Germline V CDR1 and CDR2: SQVTM, ANQGSEA. Deletions cut 0 bases from V and 8 bases from J, with 11 bases between. CDR3 size: 12 residues. CDR3 DNA sequence: TGCAGCGTTGAAGATGGTCAAGTTAAGCAGTACTTC. Amino acids: CSVEDGQVKQYF.

This clonotype was seen repeatedly, ten times or more. The rearrangement joins TRBV5-1 to TRBJ1-4; 9 bases match TRBD1. CDR3 length equals 16 residues. Germline trimming cut 4 bases from V and 7 bases from J; bases unmatched to any gene: 11. Germline V lookup: CDR1 SGHRS, CDR2 YFSETQ. CDR3 sequence (DNA): TGCGCCAGCAGCCAGCAGTCCGGGACAGGGCGTGAAAAACTGTTTTTT. Translation gives CASSQQSGTGREKLFF.

This clonotype appeared many times. The J gene is TRBJ1-5, the V gene TRBV5-5; the D gene is possibly TRBD1 (6 bases). CDR1 and CDR2 (germline): SGHKS, YYEKEE (reference sequence). The V gene lost 1 base and the J gene lost 2 bases, with 10 bases spanning the gap. The CDR3 length is 15 residues. CDR3 in DNA: TGTGCCAGCAGCTTGACAGGGATGGGCAATCAGCCCCAGCATTTT. Translated, it gives CASSLTGMGNQPQHF.

This clonotype appeared many times. CDR3 in amino acids: CASSLTRGGPSSYNEQFF. In DNA form, the CDR3 reads TGTGCCAGCAGCTTAACCAGGGGGGGCCCGAGCTCCTACAATGAGCAGTTCTTC. J is TRBJ2-1 and V is TRBV7-3; D assignment may be TRBD1 or TRBD2 (7 bases each). Germline V CDR1 and CDR2: SGHTA, FQGTGA. This CDR3 has 18 amino acids. V lost 0 bases, J lost 0 bases, and 15 bases lay in between.

This chain joins TRBV27 and TRBJ1-1; D unresolved. Trimming took off 11 bases at V and 6 bases at J, with 19 bases between the two ends. The CDR3 runs 13 residues. Germline CDR1 reads MNHEY; CDR2 reads SMNVEV (reference sequence). This CDR3 is CAAARVAGSEAFF. The CDR3 DNA reads TGTGCCGCCGCTCGGGTCGCGGGCTCTGAAGCTTTCTTT.

This clonotype was counted only a few times. The rearrangement joins TRBV7-9 to TRBJ2-1; weak D call: TRBD1 (6 bases). CDR1 SEHNR and CDR2 FQNEAQ come from the germline V gene (reference sequence). The CDR3 runs to 14 residues. Trimming removed 5 bases from V and 4 bases from J, with 12 bases in between. The CDR3 DNA sequence: TGTGCCAGCAGCGTAGGGACACTATACAATGAGCAGTTCTTC. Translated: CASSVGTLYNEQFF.

CDR3 amino acids: CSVPMGQGTSGTGELFF. CDR3 nucleotide sequence: TGCAGCGTTCCAATGGGACAGGGGACCTCTGGGACCGGGGAGCTGTTTTTT. The V call is TRBV29-1, the J call TRBJ2-2, with 10 positions matching TRBD1. The CDR3 is 17 residues long. Germline CDR1 and CDR2: SQVTM and ANQGSEA. After removal of 5 bases from V and 5 bases from J, the junction contained 14 bases not matched to a gene.

The table lists this clonotype with many counts. CDR3 in amino acids: CASSALRGNNEQFF. DNA for the CDR3: TGTGCCAGCAGCGCCTTGCGGGGGAACAATGAGCAGTTCTTC. The chain employs TRBV6-2 or TRBV6-3 and TRBJ2-1; 7 nucleotides line up with TRBD2. Trimming at V came to 6 bases and at J to 5 bases, leaving 7 bases not matched to a gene. Germline-derived CDR1 and CDR2 are MNHEY and SVGEGT. This CDR3 contains 14 residues.

This clonotype was observed many times. The chain couples TRBV11-2 to TRBJ1-4; perhaps TRBD1 as D (5 bases). Germline V gene data show CDR1 as SGHAT and CDR2 as FQNNGV. The CDR3 is 14 amino acids. Trimming took 5 bases from V and 6 from J, leaving 13 bases between them. CDR3 loop: CASSRSGTYEKLFF. For the CDR3, the DNA is TGTGCCAGCAGCCGATCCGGGACCTATGAAAAACTGTTTTTT.